In its sample, the clone carrying this TCR beta chain was seen many times. This CDR3 has 12 amino acids. The germline V gene has CDR1 SQVTM and CDR2 ANQGSEA. With 3 bases removed from V and 4 bases from J, the gap between germline ends came to 10 bases. The data originate from a study of beta chain features in type 1 diabetes. The sequenced template was cDNA made from the entire isolated RNA. This table comes from immunoSEQ multiplex PCR, and its TCRdb copy is limited to in-frame clones, with some not included. The sample lists hundreds of thousands of clones; 10% to 15% were seen once. The sequence was obtained from a man aged 18 to 35 in good health. The V gene is TRBV29-1, the J gene TRBJ2-7, with no clear D. The sequencing input was naive CD4+ T cells from blood. The CDR3 region has the DNA TGCAGCGTTGAGATCATGCAGTACGAGCAGTACTTC. This encodes CSVEIMQYEQYF.